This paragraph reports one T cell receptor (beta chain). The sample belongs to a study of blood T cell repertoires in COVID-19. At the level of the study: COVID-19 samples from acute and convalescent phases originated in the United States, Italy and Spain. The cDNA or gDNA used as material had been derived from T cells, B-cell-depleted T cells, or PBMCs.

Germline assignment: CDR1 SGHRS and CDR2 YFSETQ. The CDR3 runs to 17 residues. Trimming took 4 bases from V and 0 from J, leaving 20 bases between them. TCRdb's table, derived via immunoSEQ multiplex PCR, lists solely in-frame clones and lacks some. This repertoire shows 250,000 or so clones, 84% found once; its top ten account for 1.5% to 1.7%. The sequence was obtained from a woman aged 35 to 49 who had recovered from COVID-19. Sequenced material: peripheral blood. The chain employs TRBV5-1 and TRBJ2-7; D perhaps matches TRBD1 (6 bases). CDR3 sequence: CASSLSTGTSTSYEQYF. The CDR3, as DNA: TGCGCCAGCAGCCTATCCACCGGGACATCCACCTCCTACGAGCAGTACTTC.